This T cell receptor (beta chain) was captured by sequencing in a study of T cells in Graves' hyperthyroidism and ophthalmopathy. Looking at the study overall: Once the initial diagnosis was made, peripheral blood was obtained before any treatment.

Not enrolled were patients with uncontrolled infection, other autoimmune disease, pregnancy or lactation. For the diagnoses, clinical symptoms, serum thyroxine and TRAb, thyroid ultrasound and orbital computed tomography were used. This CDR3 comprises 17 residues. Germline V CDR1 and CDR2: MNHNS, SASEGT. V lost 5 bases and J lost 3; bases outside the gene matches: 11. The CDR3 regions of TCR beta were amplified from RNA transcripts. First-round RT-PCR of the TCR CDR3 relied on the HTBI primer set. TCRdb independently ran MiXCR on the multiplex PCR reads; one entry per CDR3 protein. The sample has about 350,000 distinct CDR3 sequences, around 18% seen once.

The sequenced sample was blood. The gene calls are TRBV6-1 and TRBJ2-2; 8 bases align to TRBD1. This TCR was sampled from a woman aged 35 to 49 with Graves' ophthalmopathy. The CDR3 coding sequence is TGTGCCAGCAGTACCCCTCGGCAGGGGGCGGACACCGGGGAGCTGTTTTTT. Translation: CASSTPRQGADTGELFF.